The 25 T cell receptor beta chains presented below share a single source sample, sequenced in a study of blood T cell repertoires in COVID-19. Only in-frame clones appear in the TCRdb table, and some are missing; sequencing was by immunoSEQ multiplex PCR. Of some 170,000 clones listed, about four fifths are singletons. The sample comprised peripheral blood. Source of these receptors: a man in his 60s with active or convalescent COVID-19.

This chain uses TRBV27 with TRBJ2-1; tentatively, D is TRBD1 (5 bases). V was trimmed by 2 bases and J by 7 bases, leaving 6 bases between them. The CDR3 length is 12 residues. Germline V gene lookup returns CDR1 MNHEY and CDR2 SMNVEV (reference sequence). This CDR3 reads CASSLPGNEQFF. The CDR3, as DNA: TGTGCCAGCAGTTTACCAGGGAATGAGCAGTTCTTC.

The CDR3 DNA reads TGCAGCGCTGGGGGCGCTACTTCTAACACTGAAGCTTTCTTT. The encoded protein is CSAGGATSNTEAFF. The rearrangement joins TRBV29-1 to TRBJ1-1; D might be TRBD1 (6 bases). The CDR3 has 14 residues. Germline lookup yields CDR1 SQVTM and CDR2 ANQGSEA. V lost 7 bases to trimming and J lost 2 bases, with 17 bases between them.

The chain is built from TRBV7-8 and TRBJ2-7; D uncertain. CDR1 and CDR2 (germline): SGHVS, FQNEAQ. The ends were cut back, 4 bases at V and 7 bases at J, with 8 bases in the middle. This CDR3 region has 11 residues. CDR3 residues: CASSSSREQYF. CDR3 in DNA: TGTGCCAGCAGCTCCTCCCGGGAGCAGTACTTC.

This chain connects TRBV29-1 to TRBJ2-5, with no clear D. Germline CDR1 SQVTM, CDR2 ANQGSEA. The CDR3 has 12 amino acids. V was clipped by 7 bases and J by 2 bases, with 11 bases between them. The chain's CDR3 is CSAAVAQETQYF. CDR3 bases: TGCAGCGCCGCCGTGGCACAAGAGACCCAGTACTTC.

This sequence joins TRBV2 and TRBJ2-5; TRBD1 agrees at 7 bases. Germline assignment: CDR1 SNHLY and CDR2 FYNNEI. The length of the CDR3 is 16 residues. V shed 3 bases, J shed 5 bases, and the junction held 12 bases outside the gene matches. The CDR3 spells CASSDTARGFYETQYF. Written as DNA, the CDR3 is TGTGCCAGCAGTGATACGGCCAGGGGGTTTTATGAGACCCAGTACTTC.

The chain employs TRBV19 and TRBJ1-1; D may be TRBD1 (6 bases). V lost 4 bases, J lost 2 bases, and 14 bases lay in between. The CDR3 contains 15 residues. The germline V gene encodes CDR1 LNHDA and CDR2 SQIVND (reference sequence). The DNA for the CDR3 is TGTGCCAGTAGTAACCCCGGACAGCCAAACACTGAAGCTTTCTTT. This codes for CASSNPGQPNTEAFF.

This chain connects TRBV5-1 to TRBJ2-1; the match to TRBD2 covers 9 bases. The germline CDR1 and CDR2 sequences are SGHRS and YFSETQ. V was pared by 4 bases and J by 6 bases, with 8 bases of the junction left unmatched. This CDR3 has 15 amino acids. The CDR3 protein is CASSISGSDSNEQFF. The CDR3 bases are TGCGCCAGCAGCATTAGCGGGAGTGATTCCAATGAGCAGTTCTTC.

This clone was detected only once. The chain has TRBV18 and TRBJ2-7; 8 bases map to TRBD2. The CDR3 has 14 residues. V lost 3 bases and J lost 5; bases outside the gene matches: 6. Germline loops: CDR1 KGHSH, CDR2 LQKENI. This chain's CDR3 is CASSPGLGVHEQYF. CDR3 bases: TGTGCCAGCTCACCGGGACTAGGAGTGCACGAGCAGTACTTC.

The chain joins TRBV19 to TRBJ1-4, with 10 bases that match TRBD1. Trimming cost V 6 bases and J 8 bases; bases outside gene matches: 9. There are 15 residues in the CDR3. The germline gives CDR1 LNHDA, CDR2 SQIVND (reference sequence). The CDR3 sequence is CASSETGGSLEKLFF. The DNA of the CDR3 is TGTGCCAGTAGCGAGACAGGGGGCTCCCTGGAAAAACTGTTTTTT.

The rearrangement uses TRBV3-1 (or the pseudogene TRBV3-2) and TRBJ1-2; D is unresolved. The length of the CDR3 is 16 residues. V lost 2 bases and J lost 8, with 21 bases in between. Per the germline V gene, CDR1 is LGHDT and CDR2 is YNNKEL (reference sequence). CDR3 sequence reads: CASSQFPLSGPVGYTF. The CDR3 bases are TGTGCCAGCAGCCAATTTCCCCTTTCCGGTCCGGTCGGCTACACCTTC.

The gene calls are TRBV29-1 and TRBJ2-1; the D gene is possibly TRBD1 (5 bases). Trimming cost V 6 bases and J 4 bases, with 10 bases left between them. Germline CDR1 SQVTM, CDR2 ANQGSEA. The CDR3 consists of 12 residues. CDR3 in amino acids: CSVPTDYNEQFF. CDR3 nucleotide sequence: TGCAGCGTCCCGACAGATTACAATGAGCAGTTCTTC.

The CDR3 DNA follows: TGTGCCAGCAGCCCCAGCCAGGGGTCGTATGGCTACACCTTC. This encodes CASSPSQGSYGYTF. The chain is built from TRBV7-2 and TRBJ1-2, with D possibly matching TRBD1 (6 bases). From germline, CDR1 is SGHTA and CDR2 FQGNSA. There are 14 residues in the CDR3. V was clipped by 5 bases and J by 5 bases, with 15 bases between them.

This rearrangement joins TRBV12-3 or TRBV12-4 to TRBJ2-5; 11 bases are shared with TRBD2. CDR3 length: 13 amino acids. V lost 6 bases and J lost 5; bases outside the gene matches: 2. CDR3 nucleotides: TGTGCCAGCAGAGTAGCGGGGGGGGAGACCCAGTACTTC. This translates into CASRVAGGETQYF.

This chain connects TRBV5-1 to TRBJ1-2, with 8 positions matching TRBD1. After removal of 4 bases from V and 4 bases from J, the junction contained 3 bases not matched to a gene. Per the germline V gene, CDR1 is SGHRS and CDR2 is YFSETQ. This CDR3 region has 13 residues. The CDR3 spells CASSPGGPYGYTF. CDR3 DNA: TGCGCCAGCAGCCCAGGGGGCCCCTATGGCTACACCTTC. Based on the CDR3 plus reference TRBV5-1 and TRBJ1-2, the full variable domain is KAGVTQTPRYLIKTRGQQVTLSCSPISGHRSVSWYQQTPGQGLQFLFEYFSETQRNKGNFPGRFSGRQFSNSRSEMNVSTLELGDSALYLCASSPGGPYGYTFGSGTRLTVV.

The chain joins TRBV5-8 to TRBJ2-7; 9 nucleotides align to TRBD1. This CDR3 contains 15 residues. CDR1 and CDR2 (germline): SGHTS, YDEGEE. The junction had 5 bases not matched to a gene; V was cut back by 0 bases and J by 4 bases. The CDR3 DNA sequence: TGTGCCAGCAGCTTGGTGGGGACAGGGTTTTACGAGCAGTACTTC. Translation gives CASSLVGTGFYEQYF.

The CDR3 is CASSPAIGLAGAGENIQYF. CDR3 nucleotides: TGCGCCAGCAGCCCAGCGATAGGACTAGCGGGAGCGGGGGAAAACATTCAGTACTTC. The gene calls are TRBV10-1 and TRBJ2-4; 13 positions match TRBD2. V dropped 6 bases and J dropped 5; count of bases not matched to a gene: 16. The CDR3 sequence is 19 residues long. Germline V gene lookup returns CDR1 WNHNN and CDR2 SYGVQD (reference sequence).

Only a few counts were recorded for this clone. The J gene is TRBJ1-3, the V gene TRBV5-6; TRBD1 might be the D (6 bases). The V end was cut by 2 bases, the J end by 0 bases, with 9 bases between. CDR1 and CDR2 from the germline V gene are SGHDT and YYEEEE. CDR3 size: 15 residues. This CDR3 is CASSLRQASGNTIYF. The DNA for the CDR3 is TGTGCCAGCAGCTTACGACAGGCCTCTGGAAACACCATATATTTT.

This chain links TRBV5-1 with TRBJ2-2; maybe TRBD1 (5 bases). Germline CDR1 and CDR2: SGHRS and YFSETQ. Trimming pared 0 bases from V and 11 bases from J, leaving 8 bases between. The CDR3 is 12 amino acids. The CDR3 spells CASSLGREELFF. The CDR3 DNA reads TGCGCCAGCAGCTTGGGCAGGGAAGAGCTGTTTTTT.

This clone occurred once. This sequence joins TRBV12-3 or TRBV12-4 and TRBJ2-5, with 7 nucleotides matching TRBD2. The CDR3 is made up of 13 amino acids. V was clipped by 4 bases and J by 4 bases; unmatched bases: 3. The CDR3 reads CASSSGGIETQYF. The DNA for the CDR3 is TGTGCCAGCAGTTCGGGAGGTATAGAGACCCAGTACTTC.

CDR3: CASSFSRGQGIGEQYF. CDR3 sequence (DNA): TGCGCCAGCAGTTTCTCGCGGGGACAGGGGATTGGGGAGCAGTACTTC. This sequence joins TRBV10-1 and TRBJ2-7; 10 nucleotides align to TRBD1. CDR3 size: 16 residues. The germline V gene encodes CDR1 WNHNN and CDR2 SYGVQD (reference sequence). The ends lost 5 bases at V and 7 bases at J; junction bases unmatched: 14.

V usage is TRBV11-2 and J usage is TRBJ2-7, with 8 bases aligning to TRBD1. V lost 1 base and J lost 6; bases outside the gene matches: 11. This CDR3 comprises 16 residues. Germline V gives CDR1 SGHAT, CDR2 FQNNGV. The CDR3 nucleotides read TGTGCCAGCAGCTTAGGCGGACAGGGTCTGTCTGGCGAGCAGTACTTC. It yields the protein CASSLGGQGLSGEQYF.

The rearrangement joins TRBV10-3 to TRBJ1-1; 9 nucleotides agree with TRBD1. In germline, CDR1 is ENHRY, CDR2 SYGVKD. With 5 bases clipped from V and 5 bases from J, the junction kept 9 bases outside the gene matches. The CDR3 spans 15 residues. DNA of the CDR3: TGTGCCATCAGTTTCGAACAGGGGGCGCGTACTGAAGCTTTCTTT. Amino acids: CAISFEQGARTEAFF.

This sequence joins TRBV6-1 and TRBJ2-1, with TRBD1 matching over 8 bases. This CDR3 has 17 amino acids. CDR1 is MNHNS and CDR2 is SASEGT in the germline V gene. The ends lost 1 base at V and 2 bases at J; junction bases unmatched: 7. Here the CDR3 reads CASSEDGRGRPYNEQFF. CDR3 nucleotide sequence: TGTGCCAGCAGTGAAGACGGCAGGGGGCGACCCTACAATGAGCAGTTCTTC.

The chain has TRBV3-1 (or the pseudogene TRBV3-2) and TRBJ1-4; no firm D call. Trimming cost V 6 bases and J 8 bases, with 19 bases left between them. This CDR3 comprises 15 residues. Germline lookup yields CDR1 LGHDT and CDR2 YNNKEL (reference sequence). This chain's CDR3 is CASSPPRPTREKLFF. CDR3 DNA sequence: TGTGCCAGCAGTCCCCCCCGGCCCACGCGGGAAAAACTGTTTTTT.

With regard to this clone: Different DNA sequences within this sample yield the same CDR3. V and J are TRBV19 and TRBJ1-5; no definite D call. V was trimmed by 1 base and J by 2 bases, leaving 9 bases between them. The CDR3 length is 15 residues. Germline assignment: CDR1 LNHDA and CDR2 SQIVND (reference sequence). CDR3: CASSIGGVGNQPQHF. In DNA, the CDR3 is TGTGCCAGTAGTATAGGCGGGGTCGGCAATCAGCCCCAGCATTTT.